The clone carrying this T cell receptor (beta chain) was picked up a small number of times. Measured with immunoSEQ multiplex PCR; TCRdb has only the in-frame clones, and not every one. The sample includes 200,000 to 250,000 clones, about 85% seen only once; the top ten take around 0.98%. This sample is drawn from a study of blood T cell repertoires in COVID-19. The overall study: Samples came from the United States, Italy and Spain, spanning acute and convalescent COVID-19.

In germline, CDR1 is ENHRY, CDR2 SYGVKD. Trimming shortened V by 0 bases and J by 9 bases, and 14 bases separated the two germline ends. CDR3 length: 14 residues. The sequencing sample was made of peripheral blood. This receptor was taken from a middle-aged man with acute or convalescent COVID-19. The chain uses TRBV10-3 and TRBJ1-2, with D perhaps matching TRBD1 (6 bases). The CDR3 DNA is TGTGCCATCAGTGAGTCGGGGGGGGGCGCTAGCTACACCTTC. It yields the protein CAISESGGGASYTF.